This T cell receptor beta chain was sequenced during a study of cytomegalovirus exposure and HLA in healthy donors. Notes on the study in general: Later analysis associated a missense DCLRE1C variant with TCR beta V- and J-gene trimming. Some TCR beta chains (164 of them) were listed as cytomegalovirus-associated. Judged likely to be a sequencing artifact was a cluster of highly shared sequence variants.

In the case of this clone: The antigen is undetermined.

V lost 7 bases, J lost 8 bases, and 18 bases lay in between. This CDR3 has 15 residues. Germline-derived CDR1 and CDR2 are LNHDA and SQIVND (reference sequence). Both 60 Vbeta primers and 13 Jbeta primers went into the PCR. The data were produced by immunoSEQ multiplex PCR, yet TCRdb's version contains in-frame clones alone and is incomplete. Among some 150,000 clones listed, over 75% were seen once. The V call is TRBV19, the J call TRBJ1-6; maybe TRBD1 (6 bases). This receptor was obtained from a woman aged 25-40 years in good health and CMV-seronegative. Sample: PBMCs. CDR3 nucleotide sequence: TGTGCCAGTAAAGTCCTCCCACAGGGAGATTCACCCCTCCACTTT. Translating gives CASKVLPQGDSPLHF. The full variable domain, in which reference TRBV19 and TRBJ1-6 provide the parts outside the CDR3, is DGGITQSPKYLFRKEGQNVTLSCEQNLNHDAMYWYRQDPGQGLRLIYYSQIVNDFQKGDIAEGYSVSREKKESFPLTVTSAQKNPTAFYLCASKVLPQGDSPLHFGNGTRLTVT.